A single sample is the source of the 27 T cell receptor beta chains below, sequenced in a study of CXCR3-negative and CXCR3-positive naive CD8 T cells. No antigen has been identified for these receptors. It was by 5' RACE with UMI labels that the TRB cDNA libraries were prepared. From the 5' RACE reads, TCRdb lists one entry per CDR3 protein and no DNA. The repertoire table contains tens of thousands of distinct CDR3 sequences. Broader study findings: Naive cells that were CXCR3-positive had more hydrophobic TRB CDR3s (compared with CXCR3-negative naive cells).

Sequenced: naive CXCR3+ CD8+ T cells from blood. The subset: CD45RO-CCR7+CD27+CD95- naive CD8+ T cells expressing CXCR3 (TNR3+). The receptors shown here come from a human donor in good health. Some clones in this sample may be carry-over from other donors' samples.

This chain joins TRBV7-9 and TRBJ1-1. The CDR3 extends over 12 amino acids. Germline V gives CDR1 SEHNR, CDR2 FQNEAQ (reference sequence). The chain's CDR3 is CASSYADTEAFF.

The rearrangement uses TRBV6-2 or TRBV6-3 and TRBJ2-7; no DNA is available, so the TRBD2 call from TCRdb remains unchecked. Germline CDR1 and CDR2: MNHEY and SVGEGT. This CDR3 region has 16 residues. This CDR3 is CASSYWVGLASYEQYF.

The J gene is TRBJ2-1, the V gene TRBV4-2; TCRdb selects TRBD2, and the lack of DNA leaves this call unchecked. CDR1 LGHNA and CDR2 YNFKEQ come from the germline V gene. The CDR3 extends over 16 amino acids. The CDR3 sequence is CASSQPGLAGNNEQFF.

The chain employs TRBV12-3 or TRBV12-4 and TRBJ2-2; TCRdb gives TRBD1 as the D gene, but with no DNA this cannot be confirmed. This CDR3 contains 14 residues. The CDR3 loop is CASSPTGGAGELFF.

This CDR3 reads CSVEGIRGRAHQETQYF. The chain joins TRBV29-1 to TRBJ2-5. Germline V CDR1 and CDR2: SQVTM, ANQGSEA. CDR3 length equals 17 residues.

J is TRBJ2-3 and V is TRBV29-1. The germline V gene encodes CDR1 SQVTM and CDR2 ANQGSEA. The CDR3 contains 12 residues. The CDR3 reads CSVAFNEDTQYF.

The J gene is TRBJ1-2, the V gene TRBV9. This CDR3 has 15 residues. Germline loops: CDR1 SGDLS, CDR2 YYNGEE. CDR3 residues: CASSVEENPRYGYTF. Supplemented by reference TRBV9 and TRBJ1-2, the full variable domain reads DSGVTQTPKHLITATGQRVTLRCSPRSGDLSVYWYQQSLDQGLQFLIQYYNGEERAKGNILERFSAQQFPDLHSELNLSSLELGDSALYFCASSVEENPRYGYTFGSGTRLTVV.

This chain links TRBV19 with TRBJ2-1; TCRdb's assignment of TRBD1 cannot be checked, as there is no DNA. The germline V gene has CDR1 LNHDA and CDR2 SQIVND (reference sequence). The CDR3 sequence is 16 residues long. The CDR3 reads CASKAGTRGRGDEQFF. Full variable domain (outside the CDR3, taken from reference TRBV19 and TRBJ2-1): DGGITQSPKYLFRKEGQNVTLSCEQNLNHDAMYWYRQDPGQGLRLIYYSQIVNDFQKGDIAEGYSVSREKKESFPLTVTSAQKNPTAFYLCASKAGTRGRGDEQFFGPGTRLTVL.

CDR3 protein: CSVGQGRGTEAFF. The gene calls are TRBV29-1 and TRBJ1-1; TCRdb indicates TRBD1, and absent DNA this call remains unverified. Germline V gene lookup returns CDR1 SQVTM and CDR2 ANQGSEA. The CDR3 extends over 13 amino acids.

The CDR3 region is CASSPVQFTGELFF. The chain employs TRBV28 and TRBJ2-2; TCRdb reports TRBD1, a call that lacks DNA to check it against. CDR1 MDHEN and CDR2 SYDVKM come from the germline V gene. This CDR3 is 14 amino acids long.

V is TRBV7-3 and J is TRBJ1-1. In germline, CDR1 is SGHTA, CDR2 FQGTGA. The CDR3 is 14 amino acids. The CDR3 sequence is CASSFNHAITEAFF.

The gene calls are TRBV11-2 and TRBJ2-7; TCRdb designates TRBD1, a call that cannot be tested without DNA. This CDR3 has 15 amino acids. Per the germline V gene, CDR1 is SGHAT and CDR2 is FQNNGV. This CDR3 is CASSSDLTGAYEQYF. The full variable domain, rest sourced from reference TRBV11-2 and TRBJ2-7, is EAGVAQSPRYKIIEKRQSVAFWCNPISGHATLYWYQQILGQGPKLLIQFQNNGVVDDSQLPKDRFSAERLKGVDSTLKIQPAKLEDSAVYLCASSSDLTGAYEQYFGPGTRLTVT.

This chain uses TRBV15 with TRBJ2-7; TCRdb reports TRBD1, a call that lacks DNA to check it against. In germline, CDR1 is LNHNV, CDR2 YYDKDF (reference sequence). The CDR3 runs 14 residues. CDR3 region: CATSRPQTGYEQYF.

The chain is built from TRBV7-2 and TRBJ2-7; TCRdb designates TRBD1, a call that cannot be tested without DNA. The CDR3 loop spans 14 amino acids. The germline CDR1 and CDR2 sequences are SGHTA and FQGNSA. The CDR3 reads CASSLAWDSYEQYF. The variable domain in full, completed from reference TRBV7-2 and TRBJ2-7, reads GAGVSQSPSNKVTEKGKDVELRCDPISGHTALYWYRQSLGQGLEFLIYFQGNSAPDKSGLPSDRFSAERTGGSVSTLTIQRTQQEDSAVYLCASSLAWDSYEQYFGPGTRLTVT.

J is TRBJ1-5 and V is TRBV20-1; TCRdb's D call, TRBD1, is unchecked because there is no DNA. The CDR3 spans 14 residues. The V gene's germline CDR1 is DFQATT and CDR2 SNEGSKA (reference sequence). This chain's CDR3 is CSAIPAGIFQPQHF.

This chain uses TRBV29-1 with TRBJ2-2; TCRdb's D gene call, TRBD2, goes unchecked for lack of DNA. Germline V gene data show CDR1 as SQVTM and CDR2 as ANQGSEA. This CDR3 spans 15 amino acids. Here the CDR3 reads CSVEREGPNTGELFF.

The chain joins TRBV29-1 to TRBJ1-2. CDR3 size: 15 residues. Germline lookup yields CDR1 SQVTM and CDR2 ANQGSEA. This chain's CDR3 is CSVEQGQIVNYGYTF.

This CDR3 reads CASSSIRTAQETQYF. The chain has TRBV7-8 and TRBJ2-5; as DNA is missing, the TRBD1 call by TCRdb cannot be tested. The CDR3 runs 15 residues. CDR1 and CDR2 (germline): SGHVS, FQNEAQ.

The V and J genes are TRBV6-6 and TRBJ2-7; absent DNA, TCRdb's TRBD1 call cannot be checked. The germline V gene has CDR1 MNHNY and CDR2 SVGAGI (reference sequence). The CDR3 is 14 residues long. CDR3 region: CASSYGGGGHEQYF.

This chain joins TRBV9 and TRBJ1-4. CDR1 and CDR2 (germline): SGDLS, YYNGEE. The CDR3 is 14 amino acids. Here the CDR3 reads CASSVDGSSEKLFF.

This sequence joins TRBV12-3 or TRBV12-4 and TRBJ2-2. The CDR3 has 12 amino acids. CDR3 loop: CASSDLAGELFF.

This sequence joins TRBV20-1 and TRBJ2-2. The CDR3 is 15 residues long. CDR1 DFQATT and CDR2 SNEGSKA come from the germline V gene (reference sequence). This CDR3 reads CSARRPTSDTGELFF.

This sequence joins TRBV10-3 and TRBJ2-1; checking the TCRdb D call of TRBD2 is not possible without DNA. This CDR3 has 15 residues. The germline V gene encodes CDR1 ENHRY and CDR2 SYGVKD. The CDR3 loop is CAIKEGLAGGNEQFF.

The chain employs TRBV15 and TRBJ2-2; the TCRdb D gene call, TRBD1, has no DNA to confirm it. The CDR3 covers 16 residues. Germline V gene lookup returns CDR1 LNHNV and CDR2 YYDKDF (reference sequence). CDR3 in amino acids: CATSRKTGDDTGELFF.

This chain links TRBV7-3 with TRBJ2-3; absent DNA, TCRdb's TRBD1 call cannot be checked. The CDR3 is made up of 15 amino acids. Germline V CDR1 and CDR2: SGHTA, FQGTGA. This CDR3 is CASSATGGEADTQYF.

The rearrangement links TRBV7-9 to TRBJ1-1; TCRdb lists TRBD1, though no DNA is available to test this call. Germline V gene data show CDR1 as SEHNR and CDR2 as FQNEAQ (reference sequence). CDR3 length: 13 residues. CDR3 protein: CASSPRGTAEAFF.

The chain links TRBV4-1 to TRBJ2-7. CDR1 is MGHRA, CDR2 YSYEKL, per germline. The CDR3 covers 11 residues. This CDR3 is CASSQGEEQYF.